Listed here are 17 T cell receptor beta chains from one sample, sequenced in a study of control samples from healthy donors and cancer patients. TCRdb's copy holds only in-frame clones and misses some; the assay was immunoSEQ multiplex PCR. The data hold about 70,000 clones, with about 87% observed a single time. Input material: blood. The receptors stem from a man aged 45-65 years in good health.

CDR3 loop: CASSLGGAGADTQYF. The CDR3, as DNA: TGCGCCAGCAGCTTAGGGGGAGCTGGCGCAGATACGCAGTATTTT. This chain uses TRBV5-1 with TRBJ2-3, with a tentative D call TRBD1 (6 bases). The CDR3 totals 15 residues. V shed 2 bases and J shed 4 bases, with 14 bases lying between them. In germline, CDR1 is SGHRS, CDR2 YFSETQ.

The genes are TRBV6-5 and TRBJ2-7; 7 bases align to TRBD1. The V gene end was trimmed by 5 bases and the J gene end by 5 bases; junction bases not matched to a gene: 6. CDR1 is MNHEY and CDR2 is SVGAGI in the germline V gene. The CDR3 covers 13 residues. The CDR3 DNA sequence: TGTGCCAGCAGTCCTTACAGGGGCCACGAGCAGTACTTC. Amino acids: CASSPYRGHEQYF.

The genes are TRBV9 and TRBJ2-1; D is unresolved. The germline CDR1 and CDR2 sequences are SGDLS and YYNGEE. This CDR3 is 15 amino acids long. The V end lost 0 bases, the J end lost 2 bases, and 9 bases lay between the germline ends. The DNA for the CDR3 is TGTGCCAGCAGCGTAGCCAGCCCCGCCTACAATGAGCAGTTCTTC. Its protein product is CASSVASPAYNEQFF.

This clone was seen only a few times. This sequence joins TRBV2 and TRBJ1-2; the D gene is possibly TRBD1 (6 bases). This CDR3 has 15 residues. Between the trimmed V and J ends, which lost 4 bases and 6 bases, there was a span of 18 bases. Germline assignment: CDR1 SNHLY and CDR2 FYNNEI. CDR3 nucleotide sequence: TGTGCCAGCAGTGCTCTTATTCGACAGGCCCATGGCTACACCTTC. This encodes CASSALIRQAHGYTF.

The V and J genes are TRBV19 and TRBJ2-6; 7 positions match TRBD1. In germline, CDR1 is LNHDA, CDR2 SQIVND (reference sequence). The CDR3 is made up of 16 amino acids. The J segment lost 3 bases and the V segment lost 4 bases, leaving 6 bases of the junction unmatched. The CDR3 region is CASSTTGVGGANVLTF. The CDR3, as DNA: TGTGCCAGTAGTACAACAGGGGTTGGTGGGGCCAACGTCCTGACTTTC.

V and J are TRBV28 and TRBJ2-7; the match to TRBD1 covers 9 bases. The CDR3 is 16 amino acids. V lost 4 bases, J lost 0 bases, and 7 bases stayed unmatched. CDR1 is MDHEN, CDR2 SYDVKM, per germline. CDR3 nucleotides: TGTGCCAGCAGTTCGACACCGGGACAGGGCTCCTACGAGCAGTACTTC. This sequence encodes CASSSTPGQGSYEQYF.

The V and J genes are TRBV2 and TRBJ2-7; tentative D call: TRBD2 (6 bases). V lost 10 bases, J lost 7 bases, and 17 bases lay in between. This CDR3 has 12 residues. Germline assignment: CDR1 SNHLY and CDR2 FYNNEI. This CDR3 is CATSSGVPEQYF. The DNA for the CDR3 is TGTGCCACTTCCTCGGGGGTCCCGGAGCAGTACTTC. Combining the CDR3 with reference TRBV2 and TRBJ2-7 gives the whole variable domain EPEVTQTPSHQVTQMGQEVILRCVPISNHLYFYWYRQILGQKVEFLVSFYNNEISEKSEIFDDQFSVERPDGSNFTLKIRSTKLEDSAMYFCATSSGVPEQYFGPGTRLTVT.

The J gene is TRBJ1-2, the V gene TRBV11-3; D is unclear. Germline V lookup: CDR1 SGHNT, CDR2 YENEEA. V was clipped by 2 bases and J by 4 bases, with 14 bases between them. The CDR3 has 15 amino acids. CDR3 residues: CASSLIQSPRYGYTF. The CDR3 DNA reads as TGTGCCAGCAGCTTAATACAGTCGCCCCGCTATGGCTACACCTTC.

The J gene is TRBJ2-3, the V gene TRBV29-1; a possible D gene is TRBD2 (5 bases). Germline V gene sequence: CDR1 SQVTM, CDR2 ANQGSEA. Trimming took off 2 bases at V and 8 bases at J, with 8 bases between the two ends. This CDR3 has 11 residues. The CDR3 loop reads CSVESGGTQYF. In DNA form, the CDR3 reads TGCAGCGTTGAAAGCGGAGGTACGCAGTATTTT.

This sequence joins TRBV5-4 and TRBJ2-3; D not certain. The CDR3 loop spans 15 amino acids. Germline V gene sequence: CDR1 SGHNT, CDR2 YYREEE (reference sequence). The V gene lost 0 bases and the J gene lost 0 bases, with 8 bases spanning the gap. CDR3 DNA sequence: TGTGCCAGCAGCTTGGATTGGGCTAGCACAGATACGCAGTATTTT. Translation: CASSLDWASTDTQYF.

This rearrangement joins TRBV3-1 (or the pseudogene TRBV3-2) to TRBJ2-1; D gene ambiguous. The CDR3 is 13 residues long. V lost 1 base to trimming and J lost 3 bases, with 4 bases between them. In germline, CDR1 is LGHDT, CDR2 YNNKEL (reference sequence). The CDR3 region is CASSQGLYNEQFF. The DNA of the CDR3 is TGTGCCAGCAGCCAAGGACTCTACAATGAGCAGTTCTTC.

The J gene is TRBJ1-2, the V gene TRBV24-1, with TRBD1 as a possible D gene (6 bases). CDR1 and CDR2 from the germline V gene are KGHDR and SFDVKD. The V and J ends lost 4 bases and 8 bases respectively, with 16 bases between them. This CDR3 comprises 14 residues. CDR3 DNA: TGTGCCACCAGTGACACCGGGACATTGGGGGGCTACACCTTC. Translated: CATSDTGTLGGYTF.

This chain uses TRBV24-1 with TRBJ1-1; D is uncertain. Per germline, CDR1 KGHDR and CDR2 SFDVKD. Trimming left V 8 bases short and J 4 bases short, with 13 bases between. This CDR3 contains 13 residues. CDR3 in DNA: TGTGCCACCAAAAGGGCGGGGTTCACTGAAGCTTTCTTT. Its protein product is CATKRAGFTEAFF.

The chain combines TRBV6-6 with TRBJ1-2, with 8 positions matching TRBD1. CDR3 length: 14 amino acids. V was clipped by 3 bases and J by 4 bases; unmatched bases: 4. The germline V gene has CDR1 MNHNY and CDR2 SVGAGI (reference sequence). For the CDR3, the DNA is TGTGCCAGCAGTTATGCTCAGGGGGCCTATGGCTACACCTTC. This encodes CASSYAQGAYGYTF.

This chain joins TRBV4-1 and TRBJ2-7; weak D call: TRBD1 (6 bases). The CDR3 totals 14 residues. In germline, CDR1 is MGHRA, CDR2 YSYEKL. V lost 0 bases and J lost 2, with 8 bases in between. The CDR3 nucleotides are TGCGCCAGCAGCCAAGATTGGGACACCTACGAGCAGTACTTC. It specifies CASSQDWDTYEQYF.

The genes are TRBV28 and TRBJ1-5; no definite D call. CDR1 and CDR2 from the germline V gene are MDHEN and SYDVKM. The CDR3 length is 15 residues. The V end lost 2 bases, the J end lost 7 bases, and 15 bases lay between the germline ends. This CDR3 reads CASSLRSARRQPQHF. In DNA form, the CDR3 reads TGTGCCAGCAGTTTAAGATCGGCCAGGCGCCAGCCCCAGCATTTT.

For this clone: This sample also contains other DNA sequences that code for the same CDR3. The chain links TRBV28 to TRBJ1-5; maybe TRBD1 (6 bases). Germline V gene sequence: CDR1 MDHEN, CDR2 SYDVKM. The CDR3 loop spans 16 amino acids. V was trimmed by 5 bases and J by 4 bases, leaving 18 bases between them. The chain's CDR3 is CASSPGLRGGNQPQHF. The CDR3 DNA follows: TGTGCCAGCAGTCCCGGACTAAGGGGGGGGAATCAGCCCCAGCATTTT.